This entry features one T cell receptor beta chain sequence. CDR1 and CDR2 (germline): SGHRS, YFSETQ. Trimming shortened V by 5 bases and J by 7 bases, and 10 bases separated the two germline ends. The CDR3 contains 12 residues. The sample belongs to a study of cytomegalovirus exposure and HLA in healthy donors. Across the study: Earlier, 110 million or so unique TCR beta sequences were recovered from roughly 170 million T cells by an analysis.

A multiplex PCR was run with 60 Vbeta primers and 13 Jbeta primers. Assay: immunoSEQ multiplex PCR; the TCRdb copy retains only in-frame clones and omits some. The sample lists around 190,000 clones; 70% to 90% were seen once. Sequencing used PBMCs. The gene calls are TRBV5-1 and TRBJ2-1; the D gene is possibly TRBD2 (5 bases). The TCR comes from a woman under 30 in good health and CMV-seronegative. For the CDR3, the DNA is TGCGCCAGCAGGGAACCGGGGAATGAGCAGTTCTTC. It specifies CASREPGNEQFF.